This T cell receptor (beta chain) emerged from a study of blood T cell repertoires in COVID-19. Looking at the study overall: T cells, B-cell-depleted T cells, or PBMCs provided the cDNA or gDNA that served as material.

CDR3 length: 16 amino acids. Germline trimming cut 0 bases from V and 5 bases from J; bases unmatched to any gene: 8. The germline V gene has CDR1 SGHRS and CDR2 YFSETQ. TCRdb's table, derived via immunoSEQ multiplex PCR, lists solely in-frame clones and lacks some. This sample has roughly 68,000 clones, with 87% found just once. This TCR was recovered from a man aged 50 to 59 with active COVID-19. Sequences were obtained from peripheral blood. The genes are TRBV5-1 and TRBJ2-5, with 9 bases matching TRBD1. CDR3 region: CASSLEGTGFGETQYF. CDR3 coding DNA: TGCGCCAGCAGCTTGGAAGGGACAGGGTTTGGGGAGACCCAGTACTTC.